The 20 T cell receptor beta chains below all came from one sample that was sequenced in a study of blood T cells in healthy people across ages. Then a second PCR, running roughly 7 to 11 cycles, was carried out with a sample-barcoded 5' primer and a J-beta primer mix. TCRdb reanalysed the 5' RACE reads using MiXCR and keeps one entry per CDR3 protein. The data hold around 940,000 distinct CDR3 sequences, with 51% observed a single time. Sample: blood. These TCRs come from a woman aged 55-70 years in good health.

The DNA for the CDR3 is TGTGCCAGCAGCGTCCTAACAGGGGAAGGAAACACCATATATTTT. It codes for CASSVLTGEGNTIYF. The genes are TRBV9 and TRBJ1-3, with TRBD1 matching over 7 bases. Trimming removed 2 bases from V and 4 bases from J; junction bases left unmatched: 6. Germline CDR1 and CDR2: SGDLS and YYNGEE. The CDR3 consists of 15 residues.

The V call is TRBV2, the J call TRBJ2-7; a possible D gene is TRBD1 (5 bases). CDR1 is SNHLY and CDR2 is FYNNEI in the germline V gene. CDR3 length: 14 amino acids. V lost 7 bases and J lost 1, with 14 bases in between. CDR3: CASIRSGWSYEQYF. In nucleotides, the CDR3 is TGTGCCAGCATTCGGTCAGGGTGGTCCTACGAGCAGTACTTC.

This clonotype was recorded a few times. The chain recombines TRBV10-3 with TRBJ2-3; TRBD2 aligns across 12 bases. From germline, CDR1 is ENHRY and CDR2 SYGVKD. The CDR3 consists of 21 residues. Unmatched junction bases numbered 13, after V lost 0 bases and J lost 0 bases. The CDR3 coding sequence is TGTGCCATCAGTGAGTCGACCGTGCCTAGCGGGAGGGCCAAGAGCACAGATACGCAGTATTTT. This translates into CAISESTVPSGRAKSTDTQYF.

This chain uses TRBV6-1 with TRBJ2-3, with D tentatively TRBD2 (6 bases). V was trimmed by 8 bases and J by 4 bases, leaving 16 bases between them. The CDR3 contains 14 residues. Germline V CDR1 and CDR2: MNHNS, SASEGT. The CDR3 reads CASDVSRRADTQYF. The CDR3, as DNA: TGTGCCAGCGACGTGTCGCGGAGGGCAGATACGCAGTATTTT.

Only a few counts were recorded for this clonotype. CDR3 residues: CSARRQSSYNEQFF. The CDR3 nucleotides are TGCAGTGCTAGACGCCAGAGCTCCTACAATGAGCAGTTCTTC. V is TRBV20-1 and J is TRBJ2-1; no clear D. This CDR3 comprises 14 residues. The germline V and J ends were trimmed by 2 bases and 0 bases, with 8 bases remaining between them. Germline loops: CDR1 DFQATT, CDR2 SNEGSKA (reference sequence).

This sequence joins TRBV20-1 and TRBJ1-2; D gene unclear. The V gene's germline CDR1 is DFQATT and CDR2 SNEGSKA (reference sequence). V was cut by 3 bases and J by 8 bases, with 16 bases left in between. The CDR3 extends over 13 amino acids. The CDR3 nucleotides read TGCAGTGCTAGGAAATCGAGGGTACGGGGCTACACCTTC. It specifies CSARKSRVRGYTF.

V gene TRBV3-1 combines with J gene TRBJ2-5; the D call may be TRBD1 or TRBD2 (5 bases each). The end of the DNA fits TRBJ2-7 better, so the J call may be wrong. This CDR3 is built from 16 residues. Germline loops: CDR1 LGHDT, CDR2 YNNKEL (reference sequence). CDR3 DNA: TGTGCCAGCAGCTCTACCTCCTGGGGGACGACCTACGAGCAGTACTTC. It yields the protein CASSSTSWGTTYEQYF.

This sequence joins TRBV6-2 or TRBV6-3 and TRBJ2-5; 9 nucleotides match TRBD1. Trimming at V came to 5 bases and at J to 4 bases, leaving 8 bases not matched to a gene. This CDR3 is 15 amino acids long. Germline assignment: CDR1 MNHEY and CDR2 SVGEGT. The CDR3 spells CASSRRDREGETQYF. DNA of the CDR3: TGTGCCAGCAGTCGCCGGGACAGGGAGGGAGAGACCCAGTACTTC.

The rearrangement links TRBV29-1 to TRBJ2-7; 8 bases are a match to TRBD1. J was trimmed by 2 bases and V by 4 bases; bases with no gene match: 16. This CDR3 region has 17 residues. The germline CDR1 and CDR2 sequences are SQVTM and ANQGSEA. CDR3 DNA sequence: TGCAGCGTTGCCCTATTTCAGACAGGGGTGACGACCTACGAGCAGTACTTC. It yields the protein CSVALFQTGVTTYEQYF.

This sequence joins TRBV20-1 and TRBJ2-7, with D unresolved. The CDR3 sequence is 13 residues long. The germline V and J ends were trimmed by 6 bases and 0 bases, with 12 bases remaining between them. Per germline, CDR1 DFQATT and CDR2 SNEGSKA (reference sequence). The DNA for the CDR3 is TGCAGTGCCGAGATTGCGGTCTCCTACGAGCAGTACTTC. Translated, it gives CSAEIAVSYEQYF.

The rearrangement joins TRBV10-3 to TRBJ2-5, with a weak D call TRBD2 (6 bases). The J call may be faulty, since TRBJ2-7 better matches the DNA end. CDR3 length equals 16 residues. The germline V gene has CDR1 ENHRY and CDR2 SYGVKD. CDR3 sequence (DNA): TGTGCCATCAGTGAGCCTAGCCGGGAGAGCACGTACGAGCAGTACTTC. Protein product: CAISEPSRESTYEQYF.

As DNA, the CDR3 is TGTGCCAGCAGTTTGGACAGGGCCCCCTACGAGCAGTACTTC. It yields the protein CASSLDRAPYEQYF. The chain combines TRBV28 with TRBJ2-4, with 8 bases that match TRBD1. The tail of the sequence fits TRBJ2-7 better, so the J call may be wrong. Germline lookup yields CDR1 MDHEN and CDR2 SYDVKM. This CDR3 is built from 14 residues.

The V gene is TRBV6-2 or TRBV6-3, the J gene TRBJ2-4, with D perhaps TRBD1 or TRBD2 (6 bases each). This CDR3 spans 15 amino acids. Trimming removed 6 bases at V and 7 bases at J, with 19 bases between. CDR1 is MNHEY, CDR2 SVGEGT, per germline. In DNA, the CDR3 is TGTGCCAGCAGCCCGAGACCTGGGGGGCTCAACATTCAGTACTTC. This gives the protein CASSPRPGGLNIQYF.

The chain couples TRBV21-1 to TRBJ2-1; the table names TRBD1, a call not compared with the DNA. TRBV21-1 is shown as a pseudogene. The CDR3 extends over 17 amino acids. CDR3 in amino acids: CASSKGHRGTPVNEQFF. DNA of the CDR3: TGTGCCAGCAGCAAAGGACACCGGGGGACACCCGTCAATGAGCAGTTCTTC.

This chain links TRBV29-1 with TRBJ2-1; possibly TRBD2 for D (5 bases). Germline V gene lookup returns CDR1 SQVTM and CDR2 ANQGSEA. CDR3 length equals 16 residues. The germline V and J ends were trimmed by 0 bases and 5 bases, with 17 bases remaining between them. The CDR3 region is CSVEDPGGLSHNEQFF. The CDR3 region has the DNA TGCAGCGTTGAAGATCCAGGCGGACTGTCCCACAATGAGCAGTTCTTC.

The chain joins TRBV20-1 to TRBJ2-1; 12 bases line up with TRBD2. Germline loops: CDR1 DFQATT, CDR2 SNEGSKA (reference sequence). With V trimmed by 1 base and J by 6 bases, 4 bases remained unmatched. This CDR3 has 15 residues. CDR3 DNA: TGCAGTGCTAGAGGGACTAGCGGGAATATCAATGAGCAGTTCTTC. Translating gives CSARGTSGNINEQFF.

This sequence joins TRBV10-3 and TRBJ2-3; D not resolved. Germline loops: CDR1 ENHRY, CDR2 SYGVKD. V was clipped by 2 bases and J by 2 bases, with 8 bases between them. This CDR3 region has 14 residues. Here the CDR3 reads CAISEGRFTDTQYF. As DNA, the CDR3 is TGTGCCATCAGTGAGGGACGGTTCACAGATACGCAGTATTTT.

The chain is built from TRBV13 and TRBJ2-1, with 14 bases lining up with TRBD2. The CDR3 runs to 17 residues. Germline loops: CDR1 PRHDT, CDR2 FYEKMQ (reference sequence). V lost 5 bases, J lost 9 bases, and 12 bases stayed unmatched. The CDR3 loop reads CASSPAGTSGRMAEQFF. In DNA, the CDR3 is TGTGCCAGCAGCCCTGCCGGGACTAGCGGGAGAATGGCTGAGCAGTTCTTC.

This clonotype appeared a single time. The chain couples TRBV5-5 to TRBJ1-1, with a tentative D call TRBD1 (5 bases). The germline gives CDR1 SGHKS, CDR2 YYEKEE (reference sequence). The CDR3 is 13 amino acids. Trimming removed 5 bases at V and 6 bases at J, with 14 bases between. In nucleotides, the CDR3 is TGTGCCAGCAGTCAAGGACACGCCGCTGAAGCTTTCTTT. Amino acid sequence: CASSQGHAAEAFF.

This clonotype came up many times. The rearrangement uses TRBV4-1 and TRBJ1-2, with no clear D. The CDR3 is 14 residues long. Looked up from germline, CDR1 is MGHRA and CDR2 is YSYEKL. Trimming pared 1 base from V and 6 bases from J, leaving 12 bases between. CDR3 region: CASSQVDRYDGYTF. The DNA for the CDR3 is TGCGCCAGCAGCCAAGTAGACCGTTATGATGGCTACACCTTC.